Listed below are T cell receptor beta chains from one sample, sequenced in a study of regulatory T cells in long-lasting Graves disease. TCRdb reprocessed the multiplex PCR reads via MiXCR and lists one record per CDR3 protein. The data show 530,000 or so distinct CDR3 sequences, around 16% seen once. These records were also assigned to another study, of T cells in Graves' hyperthyroidism and ophthalmopathy.

This sample comprised peripheral blood mononuclear cells (PBMCs), obtained at new diagnosis, from a patient treated with antithyroid drugs. Receptors originate from a man between 18 and 35 years old with Graves disease. Both conserved end residues are part of each CDR3. D genes are given only for firm matches. A clone size is listed for some rows: how often the clone was seen (once, few, many), or a class if it is expanded.

d_call: .
v_call: TRBV9
j_call: TRBJ2-2
clone_size: .
cdr3_aa: CASSAGRWDTGELFF
cdr3_nt: TGTGCCAGCAGCGCCGGGAGATGGGACACCGGGGAGCTGTTTTTT

d_call: TRBD1
v_call: TRBV13
j_call: TRBJ1-1
clone_size: .
cdr3_aa: CASSSRTGNEAFF
cdr3_nt: TGTGCCAGCAGCTCAAGGACAGGAAACGAAGCTTTCTTT

d_call: .
v_call: TRBV3-1
j_call: TRBJ2-7
clone_size: many
cdr3_aa: CASSQDSSAQAYEQYF
cdr3_nt: TGTGCCAGCAGCCAAGACTCTAGCGCCCAGGCCTACGAGCAGTACTTC

d_call: .
v_call: TRBV5-1
j_call: TRBJ2-3
clone_size: many
cdr3_aa: CASSPEDLEWVTDTQYF
cdr3_nt: TGCGCCAGCAGCCCGGAGGATCTGGAGTGGGTCACAGATACGCAGTATTTT

d_call: .
v_call: TRBV13
j_call: TRBJ2-2
clone_size: .
cdr3_aa: CASSSYMAPEAGGELFF
cdr3_nt: TGTGCCAGCAGCTCGTACATGGCCCCCGAAGCTGGCGGGGAGCTGTTTTTT

d_call: .
v_call: TRBV6-5
j_call: TRBJ1-2
clone_size: many
cdr3_aa: CASSYTSGKSNYGYTF
cdr3_nt: TGTGCCAGCAGTTACACCTCGGGTAAAAGTAACTATGGCTACACCTTC

d_call: TRBD1
v_call: TRBV5-1
j_call: TRBJ2-1
clone_size: many
cdr3_aa: CASSFSGTGGNEQFF
cdr3_nt: TGCGCCAGCAGCTTCAGTGGGACAGGGGGCAATGAGCAGTTCTTC

d_call: .
v_call: TRBV5-1
j_call: TRBJ1-1
clone_size: .
cdr3_aa: CASSSSGGTRVNTEAFF
cdr3_nt: TGCGCCAGCAGCTCTTCGGGGGGGACAAGAGTGAACACTGAAGCTTTCTTT

d_call: .
v_call: TRBV6-2/TRBV6-3
j_call: TRBJ2-7
clone_size: .
cdr3_aa: CASSYGAAGYEQYF
cdr3_nt: TGTGCCAGCAGTTACGGCGCCGCAGGCTACGAGCAGTACTTC

d_call: .
v_call: TRBV25-1
j_call: TRBJ1-2
clone_size: few
cdr3_aa: CASSESGHHGYTF
cdr3_nt: TGTGCCAGCAGTGAATCGGGACATCATGGCTACACCTTC

d_call: .
v_call: TRBV2
j_call: TRBJ2-2
clone_size: few
cdr3_aa: CASKRAGATGELFF
cdr3_nt: TGTGCCAGCAAGAGGGCAGGGGCTACCGGGGAGCTGTTTTTT

d_call: .
v_call: TRBV5-1
j_call: TRBJ1-1
clone_size: few
cdr3_aa: CASSLSGGVDDTEAFF
cdr3_nt: TGCGCCAGCAGCCTAAGCGGGGGAGTTGACGACACTGAAGCTTTCTTT

d_call: TRBD2
v_call: TRBV29-1
j_call: TRBJ2-7
clone_size: few
cdr3_aa: CSVTSGNPYEQYF
cdr3_nt: TGCAGCGTTACTAGCGGGAACCCCTACGAGCAGTACTTC

d_call: TRBD1
v_call: TRBV29-1
j_call: TRBJ2-7
clone_size: many
cdr3_aa: CSAAGTGLAEQYF
cdr3_nt: TGCAGCGCGGCGGGGACAGGGCTCGCCGAGCAGTACTTC

d_call: TRBD2
v_call: TRBV7-7
j_call: TRBJ2-5
clone_size: many
cdr3_aa: CASSPSGTSGSETQYF
cdr3_nt: TGTGCTAGCAGCCCCTCCGGGACTAGCGGGAGCGAGACCCAGTACTTC

d_call: .
v_call: TRBV20-1
j_call: TRBJ2-5
clone_size: few
cdr3_aa: CSARDLLGSSETQYF
cdr3_nt: TGCAGTGCTAGAGATCTCTTGGGGTCTTCAGAGACCCAGTACTTC

d_call: .
v_call: TRBV12-3/TRBV12-4
j_call: TRBJ2-5
clone_size: many
cdr3_aa: CASSSGMPYRGTQYF
cdr3_nt: TGTGCCAGCAGTTCTGGAATGCCGTACAGAGGGACCCAGTACTTC

d_call: .
v_call: TRBV15
j_call: TRBJ1-2
clone_size: few
cdr3_aa: CATSRDRTDRGYTF
cdr3_nt: TGTGCCACCAGCAGAGATCGCACCGACCGCGGCTACACCTTC

d_call: .
v_call: TRBV10-3
j_call: TRBJ1-1
clone_size: few
cdr3_aa: CATQHYMNTEAFF
cdr3_nt: TGTGCCACCCAACACTACATGAACACTGAAGCTTTCTTT

d_call: TRBD2
v_call: TRBV7-9
j_call: TRBJ2-1
clone_size: .
cdr3_aa: CASSQTPPGGREQFF
cdr3_nt: TGTGCCAGCAGTCAGACACCCCCCGGCGGGAGAGAGCAGTTCTTC